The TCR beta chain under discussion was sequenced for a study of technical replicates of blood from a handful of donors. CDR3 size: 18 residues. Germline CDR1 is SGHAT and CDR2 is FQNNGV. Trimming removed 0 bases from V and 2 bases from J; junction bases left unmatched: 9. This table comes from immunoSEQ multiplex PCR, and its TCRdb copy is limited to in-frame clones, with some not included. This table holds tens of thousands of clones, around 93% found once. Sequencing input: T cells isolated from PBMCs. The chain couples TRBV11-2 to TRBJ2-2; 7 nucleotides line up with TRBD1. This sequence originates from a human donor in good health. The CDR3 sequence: CASSLEPGQTINTGELFF. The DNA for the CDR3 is TGTGCCAGCAGCTTAGAACCGGGACAGACTATCAACACCGGGGAGCTGTTTTTT. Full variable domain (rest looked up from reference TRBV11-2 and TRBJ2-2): EAGVAQSPRYKIIEKRQSVAFWCNPISGHATLYWYQQILGQGPKLLIQFQNNGVVDDSQLPKDRFSAERLKGVDSTLKIQPAKLEDSAVYLCASSLEPGQTINTGELFFGEGSRLTVL.